A single sample is the source of the 23 T cell receptor beta chains below, sequenced in a study of OX40 agonist ivuxolimab in advanced cancers. Only in-frame clones appear in the TCRdb table, and some are missing; sequencing was by immunoSEQ multiplex PCR. Seen here are more than 45,000 clones, roughly 90% observed once, and the top ten hold 5.5% to 8%. Sample: CD4+ or CD8+ T cells sorted from blood, taken in a trial of the OX40 agonist ivuxolimab. The receptors originated from an adult with an advanced solid tumor such as melanoma, head and neck, liver or kidney cancer.

This chain uses TRBV19 with TRBJ2-3, with D perhaps TRBD2 (6 bases). V was cut by 3 bases and J by 3 bases, with 13 bases left in between. CDR1 is LNHDA and CDR2 is SQIVND in the germline V gene (reference sequence). The CDR3 is 15 amino acids. The DNA for the CDR3 is TGTGCCAGTAGTATGGGGCTAGGAGGGACAGATACGCAGTATTTT. Translating it yields CASSMGLGGTDTQYF.

The chain links TRBV7-2 to TRBJ2-2; D unclear. Germline CDR1 SGHTA, CDR2 FQGNSA. Trimming stripped 2 bases from V and 6 bases from J, with 7 bases between. CDR3 length equals 13 residues. The DNA of the CDR3 is TGTGCCAGCAGCTTATCGCGAGCCGGGGAGCTGTTTTTT. Residues: CASSLSRAGELFF.

The chain combines TRBV18 with TRBJ2-2; 13 bases line up with TRBD2. Trimming took 5 bases from V and 4 from J; bases not matched to a gene: 10. Germline values: CDR1 KGHSH, CDR2 LQKENI. The CDR3 totals 18 residues. CDR3 amino acids: CASSATSGRNGGTGELFF. The CDR3 region has the DNA TGTGCCAGCTCAGCGACTAGCGGGAGGAATGGAGGCACCGGGGAGCTGTTTTTT.

The chain combines TRBV5-1 with TRBJ2-7, with TRBD2 identical over 7 bases. CDR3 length: 14 residues. J lost 2 bases, V lost 4 bases, and 6 bases had no gene match. Germline V gene sequence: CDR1 SGHRS, CDR2 YFSETQ. The CDR3 DNA sequence: TGCGCCAGCAGCCCGACTAGCCTACCCTACGAGCAGTACTTC. It yields the protein CASSPTSLPYEQYF.

The chain links TRBV18 to TRBJ2-3, with 8 nucleotides matching TRBD2. The ends lost 0 bases at V and 3 bases at J; junction bases unmatched: 8. The CDR3 contains 17 residues. The germline V gene has CDR1 KGHSH and CDR2 LQKENI. CDR3 DNA sequence: TGTGCCAGCTCACCACCTCGGGGAGCGGGAGAAACAGATACGCAGTATTTT. It encodes CASSPPRGAGETDTQYF.

The chain uses TRBV5-1 and TRBJ2-5; 13 bases fit TRBD2. CDR3 length: 16 residues. J was trimmed by 4 bases and V by 4 bases; bases with no gene match: 7. CDR1 is SGHRS, CDR2 YFSETQ, per germline. CDR3 coding DNA: TGCGCCAGCAGCCCCCGGACTAGCGGGAGTGGAGAGACCCAGTACTTC. It specifies CASSPRTSGSGETQYF. The complete variable domain, with remaining parts taken from reference TRBV5-1 and TRBJ2-5, reads KAGVTQTPRYLIKTRGQQVTLSCSPISGHRSVSWYQQTPGQGLQFLFEYFSETQRNKGNFPGRFSGRQFSNSRSEMNVSTLELGDSALYLCASSPRTSGSGETQYFGPGTRLLVL.

The V gene is TRBV7-9, the J gene TRBJ1-1; D gene uncertain. The CDR3 has 15 amino acids. The germline V gene has CDR1 SEHNR and CDR2 FQNEAQ (reference sequence). Trimming stripped 8 bases from V and 7 bases from J, with 23 bases between. CDR3 loop: CASPFTYSGLLEAFF. CDR3 DNA sequence: TGTGCCAGCCCATTCACTTACTCCGGGCTACTTGAAGCTTTCTTT. Drawing the rest from reference TRBV7-9 and TRBJ1-1, the complete variable domain is DTGVSQNPRHKITKRGQNVTFRCDPISEHNRLYWYRQTLGQGPEFLTYFQNEAQLEKSRLLSDRFSAERPKGSFSTLEIQRTEQGDSAMYLCASPFTYSGLLEAFFGQGTRLTVV.

This sequence joins TRBV2 and TRBJ2-2, with no clear D. Trimming shortened V by 4 bases and J by 5 bases, and 8 bases separated the two germline ends. The CDR3 sequence is 13 residues long. Germline assignment: CDR1 SNHLY and CDR2 FYNNEI. The CDR3 nucleotides are TGTGCCAGCAGTGTTTTATTGACCGGGGAGCTGTTTTTT. Translating gives CASSVLLTGELFF.

This clone was found once. This chain joins TRBV30 and TRBJ2-7, with D uncertain. This CDR3 spans 12 amino acids. The germline V gene has CDR1 GTSNPN and CDR2 SVGIG (reference sequence). Between the trimmed V and J ends, which lost 2 bases and 9 bases, there was a span of 14 bases. CDR3: CAWSLVRVGQYF. The DNA for the CDR3 is TGTGCCTGGAGTCTGGTACGGGTCGGGCAGTACTTC.

The V call is TRBV28, the J call TRBJ2-7; 8 nucleotides agree with TRBD2. The CDR3 is made up of 15 amino acids. Germline V gene lookup returns CDR1 MDHEN and CDR2 SYDVKM. Trimming at V came to 6 bases and at J to 3 bases, leaving 10 bases not matched to a gene. CDR3 in amino acids: CASSPPVAGYYEQYF. The CDR3 DNA is TGTGCCAGCAGCCCGCCGGTAGCGGGGTACTACGAGCAGTACTTC.

The rearrangement joins TRBV27 to TRBJ1-6; D is undetermined. The CDR3 sequence is 14 residues long. Trimming cost V 3 bases and J 0 bases, with 3 bases left between them. Germline CDR1 MNHEY, CDR2 SMNVEV (reference sequence). The CDR3 bases are TGTGCCAGCAGTTTTAGCTCCTATAATTCACCCCTCCACTTT. As protein: CASSFSSYNSPLHF.

CDR3 sequence reads: CASMDTGGNEKLFF. For the CDR3, the DNA is TGTGCCAGCATGGACACAGGTGGTAATGAAAAACTGTTTTTT. The rearrangement links TRBV2 to TRBJ1-4, with D possibly matching TRBD1 (5 bases). CDR3 length: 14 amino acids. V was pared by 7 bases and J by 4 bases, with 13 bases between. CDR1 and CDR2 (germline): SNHLY, FYNNEI. Together with reference TRBV2 and TRBJ1-4, the CDR3 gives the full variable domain: EPEVTQTPSHQVTQMGQEVILRCVPISNHLYFYWYRQILGQKVEFLVSFYNNEISEKSEIFDDQFSVERPDGSNFTLKIRSTKLEDSAMYFCASMDTGGNEKLFFGSGTQLSVL.

This clone came up a few times. The chain links TRBV5-1 to TRBJ2-7, with a tentative D call TRBD1 (6 bases). V lost 2 bases and J lost 1, with 10 bases in between. CDR3 length equals 14 residues. From germline, CDR1 is SGHRS and CDR2 YFSETQ. Written as DNA, the CDR3 is TGCGCCAGCAGCTTCCAGGGGTTTTCCTACGAGCAGTACTTC. It codes for CASSFQGFSYEQYF.

The chain links TRBV4-1 to TRBJ2-7, with 7 bases fitting TRBD2. V lost 1 base, J lost 4 bases, and 7 bases stayed unmatched. The CDR3 totals 15 residues. Germline loops: CDR1 MGHRA, CDR2 YSYEKL. Here the CDR3 reads CASSQGLAAPYEQYF. In DNA, the CDR3 is TGCGCCAGCAGCCAAGGGCTAGCGGCCCCATACGAGCAGTACTTC.

The rearrangement uses TRBV30 and TRBJ2-1; maybe TRBD2 (7 bases). Per germline, CDR1 GTSNPN and CDR2 SVGIG (reference sequence). Trimming removed 2 bases at V and 5 bases at J, with 13 bases between. The CDR3 has 14 amino acids. In DNA, the CDR3 is TGTGCCTGGAGTATCACAGGGAGGGACAATGAGCAGTTCTTC. It yields the protein CAWSITGRDNEQFF. The entire variable domain, with the rest obtained from reference TRBV30 and TRBJ2-1, is as follows: SQTIHQWPATLVQPVGSPLSLECTVEGTSNPNLYWYRQAAGRGLQLLFYSVGIGQISSEVPQNLSASRPQDRQFILSSKKLLLSDSGFYLCAWSITGRDNEQFFGPGTRLTVL.

This clone was counted once. V is TRBV9 and J is TRBJ2-1; D not resolved. V lost 4 bases and J 6 bases, leaving 14 bases between the germline ends. Per germline, CDR1 SGDLS and CDR2 YYNGEE. The CDR3 sequence is 14 residues long. For the CDR3, the DNA is TGTGCCAGCAGCCCAAGACTTATTTCCAATGAGCAGTTCTTC. This translates into CASSPRLISNEQFF. Full variable domain (rest looked up from reference TRBV9 and TRBJ2-1): DSGVTQTPKHLITATGQRVTLRCSPRSGDLSVYWYQQSLDQGLQFLIQYYNGEERAKGNILERFSAQQFPDLHSELNLSSLELGDSALYFCASSPRLISNEQFFGPGTRLTVL.

V is TRBV28 and J is TRBJ2-7, with TRBD1 identical over 9 bases. There are 13 residues in the CDR3. Unmatched junction bases numbered 3, after V lost 6 bases and J lost 3 bases. CDR1 MDHEN and CDR2 SYDVKM come from the germline V gene. This chain's CDR3 is CASRGTGFYEQYF. CDR3 nucleotides: TGTGCCAGCAGGGGGACAGGGTTCTACGAGCAGTACTTC.

The rearrangement uses TRBV6-1 and TRBJ2-5, with a tentative D call TRBD1 (6 bases). The germline V gene encodes CDR1 MNHNS and CDR2 SASEGT. Trimming pared 6 bases from V and 0 bases from J, leaving 11 bases between. CDR3 size: 14 residues. The CDR3 DNA is TGTGCCAGCAGCCGGGACACCTACCAAGAGACCCAGTACTTC. Encoded protein: CASSRDTYQETQYF.

The chain combines TRBV28 with TRBJ1-2; D possibly corresponds to TRBD1 (5 bases). V dropped 8 bases and J dropped 8 bases, with 15 bases sitting between them. This CDR3 comprises 12 residues. Germline CDR1 MDHEN, CDR2 SYDVKM. The DNA of the CDR3 is TGTGCCAGCGCCGTGCAGGGCCGAGGCTACACCTTC. The encoded protein is CASAVQGRGYTF.

The chain uses TRBV5-1 and TRBJ2-5; tentative D call: TRBD2 (5 bases). This CDR3 is built from 15 residues. V gave up 5 bases and J gave up 0 bases, with 14 bases separating them. Per germline, CDR1 SGHRS and CDR2 YFSETQ. CDR3 sequence: CASRPQTSNQETQYF. CDR3 nucleotide sequence: TGCGCCAGCAGACCCCAAACTAGTAACCAAGAGACCCAGTACTTC. The complete variable domain, with remaining parts taken from reference TRBV5-1 and TRBJ2-5, reads KAGVTQTPRYLIKTRGQQVTLSCSPISGHRSVSWYQQTPGQGLQFLFEYFSETQRNKGNFPGRFSGRQFSNSRSEMNVSTLELGDSALYLCASRPQTSNQETQYFGPGTRLLVL.

V is TRBV28 and J is TRBJ2-2; D remains ambiguous. V lost 8 bases and J lost 5, with 18 bases in between. CDR3 length equals 15 residues. CDR1 MDHEN and CDR2 SYDVKM come from the germline V gene. CDR3 protein: CASANWQIGTGELFF. In DNA, the CDR3 is TGTGCCAGCGCCAATTGGCAGATAGGAACCGGGGAGCTGTTTTTT.

In this sample, this clone turned up once. CDR3 in DNA: TGTGCCAGCAGCGGACGTTCTGGGGAGACTCATACGCAGTATTTT. Translating it yields CASSGRSGETHTQYF. V usage is TRBV9 and J usage is TRBJ2-3, with D perhaps matching TRBD2 (5 bases). V was pared by 3 bases and J by 7 bases, with 18 bases between. This CDR3 is 15 amino acids long. Germline CDR1 reads SGDLS; CDR2 reads YYNGEE. The full variable domain, with the rest looked up from reference TRBV9 and TRBJ2-3, is DSGVTQTPKHLITATGQRVTLRCSPRSGDLSVYWYQQSLDQGLQFLIQYYNGEERAKGNILERFSAQQFPDLHSELNLSSLELGDSALYFCASSGRSGETHTQYFGPGTRLTVL.

J is TRBJ1-2 and V is TRBV5-5, with 8 bases matching TRBD1. CDR1 and CDR2 from the germline V gene are SGHKS and YYEKEE (reference sequence). V dropped 2 bases and J dropped 1; count of bases not matched to a gene: 7. CDR3 length: 16 residues. The CDR3 region is CASSLARTGFNYGYTF. The DNA for the CDR3 is TGTGCCAGCAGCTTAGCCCGGACAGGGTTTAACTATGGCTACACCTTC.